Listed below are T cell receptor beta chains from one sample, sequenced in a study of blood T cell repertoires in COVID-19. TCRdb's table, derived via immunoSEQ multiplex PCR, lists solely in-frame clones and lacks some. The sample yields 120,000 or so clones, more than 80% seen once. Sequences were obtained from peripheral blood. The receptors here all came from a man aged 40-55 years with acute or convalescent COVID-19. Each CDR3 is given with its conserved first and last residue. D genes are given only for firm matches. The size field is filled for only some rows; it gives once, few, many or a size class.

D gene: TRBD1; V gene: TRBV7-6; J gene: TRBJ2-3; clone size: NA; CDR3 protein: CASSPQDRGFGTDTQYF; CDR3 DNA: TGTGCCAGCAGCCCGCAGGACAGGGGGTTTGGCACAGATACGCAGTATTTT
D gene: NA; V gene: TRBV3-1/TRBV3-2; J gene: TRBJ2-7; clone size: NA; CDR3 protein: CASSQGASSYEQYF; CDR3 DNA: TGTGCCAGCAGCCAAGGAGCGAGCTCCTACGAGCAGTACTTC
D gene: TRBD1; V gene: TRBV7-3; J gene: TRBJ1-1; clone size: NA; CDR3 protein: CASSLYPGGWSTEAFF; CDR3 DNA: TGTGCCAGCAGCTTATACCCAGGGGGCTGGAGCACTGAAGCTTTCTTT
D gene: NA; V gene: TRBV19; J gene: TRBJ2-7; clone size: NA; CDR3 protein: CASSIEGQPIEQYF; CDR3 DNA: TGTGCCAGTAGTATAGAAGGACAGCCTATCGAGCAGTACTTC
D gene: NA; V gene: TRBV7-2; J gene: TRBJ1-3; clone size: once; CDR3 protein: CASSPTSSGNTIYF; CDR3 DNA: TGTGCCAGCAGCCCTACGAGCTCTGGAAACACCATATATTTT
D gene: NA; V gene: TRBV5-1; J gene: TRBJ1-1; clone size: NA; CDR3 protein: CASSLGWGATSEAFF; CDR3 DNA: TGCGCCAGCAGCTTGGGGTGGGGAGCGACCTCGGAAGCTTTCTTT
D gene: NA; V gene: TRBV20-1; J gene: TRBJ2-7; clone size: NA; CDR3 protein: CSASWASYEQYF; CDR3 DNA: TGCAGTGCTAGTTGGGCTTCCTACGAGCAGTACTTC
D gene: NA; V gene: TRBV30; J gene: TRBJ2-3; clone size: once; CDR3 protein: CAGSTGLADTQYF; CDR3 DNA: TGTGCCGGAAGTACAGGGCTGGCAGATACGCAGTATTTT
D gene: TRBD2; V gene: TRBV18; J gene: TRBJ2-2; clone size: once; CDR3 protein: CASSPATSARLAGYTGELFF; CDR3 DNA: TGTGCCAGCTCACCAGCGACTTCGGCCCGACTAGCGGGATACACCGGGGAGCTGTTTTTT
D gene: NA; V gene: TRBV5-6; J gene: TRBJ1-1; clone size: NA; CDR3 protein: CASSLGQYMNTEAFF; CDR3 DNA: TGTGCCAGCAGCTTGGGACAGTACATGAACACTGAAGCTTTCTTT
D gene: NA; V gene: TRBV2; J gene: TRBJ2-1; clone size: once; CDR3 protein: CASSELRGYNEQFF; CDR3 DNA: TGTGCCAGCAGTGAATTACGGGGCTACAATGAGCAGTTCTTC